A selection of T cell receptor beta chains follows, all from one sample in a study of vaccination and CD4 T cells after COVID-19. The antigens these receptors bind are not known. TCRdb used MiXCR to reprocess the PCR reads, holding one entry per CDR3 protein. This table has around 7,200 distinct CDR3 sequences, more than 30% appearing once. Material for sequencing was CD4+ T cells from blood, cultured in vitro. Receptor source: a human donor in good health. Both conserved end residues are part of each CDR3. Fields, in order: CDR3 protein, CDR3 DNA, clone size, D gene, V gene, J gene. A D gene is named only where the DNA matches it firmly. For some rows the clone size is stated as once, few or many, or as a class when expanded; others skip it.

cdr3_aa: CASRATSGRADTQYF
cdr3_nt: TGTGCCAGCAGGGCAACTAGCGGGAGGGCCGATACGCAGTATTTT
clone_size: few
d_call: TRBD2
v_call: TRBV6-1
j_call: TRBJ2-3

cdr3_aa: CASRGWDRGSSGANVLTF
cdr3_nt: TGTGCCAGCAGGGGTTGGGACAGGGGGAGCTCTGGGGCCAACGTCCTGACTTTC
clone_size: once
d_call: TRBD1
v_call: TRBV6-1
j_call: TRBJ2-6

cdr3_aa: CSASPVAGSNMYQETQYF
cdr3_nt: TGCAGTGCTAGTCCGGTAGCGGGATCCAATATGTACCAAGAGACCCAGTACTTC
clone_size: -
d_call: TRBD2
v_call: TRBV20-1
j_call: TRBJ2-5

cdr3_aa: CATSRRLGRGDYGYTF
cdr3_nt: TGTGCCACCAGCAGACGCCTAGGGCGGGGGGACTATGGCTACACCTTC
clone_size: medium-sized
d_call: -
v_call: TRBV15
j_call: TRBJ1-2

cdr3_aa: CARGQGNYGYTF
cdr3_nt: TGTGCCCGGGGACAGGGTAACTATGGCTACACCTTC
clone_size: -
d_call: TRBD1
v_call: TRBV30
j_call: TRBJ1-2

cdr3_aa: CASSVGGAHQETQYF
cdr3_nt: TGTGCCAGCAGTGTGGGAGGGGCCCACCAAGAGACCCAGTACTTC
clone_size: few
d_call: TRBD2
v_call: TRBV2
j_call: TRBJ2-5

cdr3_aa: CSAPLGGRGADTQYF
cdr3_nt: TGCAGTGCTCCCCTGGGGGGGAGAGGGGCAGATACGCAGTATTTT
clone_size: -
d_call: TRBD2
v_call: TRBV20-1
j_call: TRBJ2-3

cdr3_aa: CATSDSRLAGVSGANVLTF
cdr3_nt: TGTGCCACCAGTGATTCCCGACTAGCGGGGGTCTCTGGGGCCAACGTCCTGACTTTC
clone_size: once
d_call: TRBD2
v_call: TRBV24-1
j_call: TRBJ2-6

cdr3_aa: CASSLEGQGGNEQFF
cdr3_nt: TGTGCCAGCAGTTTAGAGGGACAGGGTGGTAATGAGCAGTTCTTC
clone_size: -
d_call: TRBD1
v_call: TRBV28
j_call: TRBJ2-1